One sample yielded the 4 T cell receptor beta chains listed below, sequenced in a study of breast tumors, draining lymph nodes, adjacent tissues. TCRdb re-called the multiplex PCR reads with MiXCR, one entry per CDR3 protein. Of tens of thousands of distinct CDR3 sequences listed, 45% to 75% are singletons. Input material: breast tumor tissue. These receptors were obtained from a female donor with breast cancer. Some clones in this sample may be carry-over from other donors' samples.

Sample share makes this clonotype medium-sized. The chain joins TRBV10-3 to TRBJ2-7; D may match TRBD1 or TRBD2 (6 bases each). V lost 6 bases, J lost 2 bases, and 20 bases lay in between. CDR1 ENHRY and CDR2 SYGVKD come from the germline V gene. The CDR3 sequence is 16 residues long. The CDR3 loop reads CAIRRAPGAGAYEQYF. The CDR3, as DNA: TGTGCCATCAGGAGAGCCCCGGGAGCAGGGGCCTACGAGCAGTACTTC.

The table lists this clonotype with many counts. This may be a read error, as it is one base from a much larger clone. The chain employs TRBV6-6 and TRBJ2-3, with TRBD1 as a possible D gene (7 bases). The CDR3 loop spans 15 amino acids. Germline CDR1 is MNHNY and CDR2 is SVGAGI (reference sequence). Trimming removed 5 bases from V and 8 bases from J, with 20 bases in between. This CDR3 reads CASSHQQGGQTTQYF. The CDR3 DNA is TGTGCCAGCAGTCACCAGCAGGGGGGACAGACTACGCAGTATTTT.

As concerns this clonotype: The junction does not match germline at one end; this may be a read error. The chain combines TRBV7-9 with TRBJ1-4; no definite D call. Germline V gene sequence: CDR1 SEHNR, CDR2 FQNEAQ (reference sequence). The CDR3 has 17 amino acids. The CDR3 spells CSGSLSGSSATNEQLFF. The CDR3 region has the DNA TGTTCTGGAAGCTTAAGTGGCAGTAGCGCAACTAATGAACAACTGTTTTTT.

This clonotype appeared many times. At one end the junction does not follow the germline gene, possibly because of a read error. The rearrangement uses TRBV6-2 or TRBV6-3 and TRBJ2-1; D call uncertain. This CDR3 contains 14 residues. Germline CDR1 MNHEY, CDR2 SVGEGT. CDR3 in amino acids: CASSHSDRVHEQFF. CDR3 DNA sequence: TGTGCCAGCAGTCACTCCGATAGGGTCCATGAGCAGTTCTTC.